This TCR beta chain was captured by sequencing in a study of cytomegalovirus exposure and HLA in healthy donors. Study-wide points: Later work found that TCR association rates differed between HLA loci; DRB1 had the most and HLA-C the fewest. The study recorded 160 or so TCR beta chains that were cytomegalovirus-associated.

It was with 60 Vbeta and 13 Jbeta primers that the PCR ran. TCRdb keeps only in-frame clones here, not all; method: immunoSEQ multiplex PCR. The sample includes about 190,000 clones, 87% of them seen just once. This clone was counted once. No antigen is known for it. V lost 6 bases and J lost 5; bases outside the gene matches: 12. Germline lookup yields CDR1 SQVTM and CDR2 ANQGSEA. CDR3 length equals 14 residues. The sample consisted of PBMCs. This receptor was taken from a boy younger than 10 in good health and CMV-seronegative. The chain couples TRBV29-1 to TRBJ2-5, with TRBD2 matching 7 bases. The CDR3 loop is CSVGAPSGWETQYF. The CDR3 DNA is TGCAGCGTAGGAGCCCCTAGCGGTTGGGAGACCCAGTACTTC. The variable domain in full, with the rest retrieved from reference TRBV29-1 and TRBJ2-5, is SAVISQKPSRDICQRGTSLTIQCQVDSQVTMMFWYRQQPGQSLTLIATANQGSEATYESGFVIDKFPISRPNLTFSTLTVSNMSPEDSSIYLCSVGAPSGWETQYFGPGTRLLVL.